The T cell receptor (beta chain) described here comes from a study of Ad26.COV2.S vaccination and SARS-CoV-2 variants. The study, taken as a whole, reports: Quantification of TCR breadth and depth may have yielded underestimates of total T cell responses.

Treatment here: roughly 18 received Ad26.COV2.S at low or high dose, single or two shots; roughly 5 received placebo; per-sample allocation not given. Material that was analyzed had been drawn on day 63 after the first vaccine or placebo injection. The administered vaccine (an Ad26 vector) expressed Wuhan-strain SARS-CoV-2 spike. As to this clone: The antigen is not known.

The germline V gene has CDR1 SGDLS and CDR2 YYNGEE. V lost 2 bases to trimming and J lost 10 bases, with 19 bases between them. The CDR3 is made up of 16 amino acids. The method was immunoSEQ multiplex PCR; TCRdb's version includes in-frame clones alone and lacks a portion of them. Among about 680,000 clones listed, roughly 90% were seen once. The starting material was peripheral blood, obtained in a trial of Ad26.COV2.S vaccine versus placebo. The genes are TRBV9 and TRBJ1-6, with D unresolved. This TCR derives from a person between 18 and 65 years old who received the Ad26.COV2.S COVID-19 vaccine or a placebo. DNA for the CDR3: TGTGCCAGCAGCGTCGAGGCTTGGACGGGATCCTCACCCCTCCACTTT. As protein: CASSVEAWTGSSPLHF.